This TCR beta chain originates from a study of blood T cell repertoires in COVID-19. Study-level information: Sites in the United States, Italy and Spain provided acute and convalescent COVID-19 samples. PBMCs, B-cell-depleted T cells, or T cells provided the cDNA or gDNA that made up the material.

Authors' processing steps: Using reference gene primer amplification, nucleated cell counts were estimated. Profiling relied on immunoSEQ multiplex PCR, and the TCRdb table lists in-frame clones only, not all of them. The DNA gave D and trimming, while V, J and clone size come from that table. Of 150,000 to 200,000 clones in the sample, approximately 89% are singletons; the top ten hold around 2.3%. Germline CDR1 and CDR2: MNHEY and SMNVEV (reference sequence). The length of the CDR3 is 15 residues. The V segment lost 6 bases and the J segment 7 bases; nucleotides outside the gene matches: 11. This chain links TRBV27 with TRBJ1-5, with 8 bases lining up with TRBD1. This receptor was obtained from a man in his forties with active or convalescent COVID-19. Input material: peripheral blood. CDR3 nucleotide sequence: TGTGCCAGCAGCCAGGGACAGGTCTTAGGGCAGCCCCAGCATTTT. Translating gives CASSQGQVLGQPQHF.